This entry lists 26 T cell receptor beta chains sequenced from one sample in a study of Ad26.COV2.S vaccination and SARS-CoV-2 variants. The treatment denotes: 15 to 20 received Ad26.COV2.S at low or high dose, single or two shots; roughly five received placebo; per-sample allocation not given. It was on day 63 after the first vaccine or placebo injection that samples were taken. Some clones are missing from TCRdb's copy, which holds only in-frame ones; the method was immunoSEQ multiplex PCR. The sample records 440,000 or so clones, around 92% being singletons. The material sequenced was peripheral blood, taken in a trial of Ad26.COV2.S vaccine versus placebo. These receptor sequences come from a person between 18 and 65 years old who received the Ad26.COV2.S COVID-19 vaccine or a placebo.

The V gene is TRBV2, the J gene TRBJ2-1, with D unresolved. V dropped 6 bases and J dropped 10 bases, with 1 base sitting between them. Germline V gives CDR1 SNHLY, CDR2 FYNNEI. The CDR3 consists of 8 residues. The CDR3 DNA reads TGTGCCAGCAGAGAGCAGTTCTTC. Protein sequence: CASREQFF.

This chain connects TRBV18 to TRBJ2-7; 9 bases line up with TRBD1. The V gene end was trimmed by 1 base and the J gene end by 2 bases; junction bases not matched to a gene: 6. The CDR3 is made up of 16 amino acids. Per germline, CDR1 KGHSH and CDR2 LQKENI. CDR3 sequence (DNA): TGTGCCAGCTCACCACGTCCGGGACAGGGCACCTACGAGCAGTACTTC. It codes for CASSPRPGQGTYEQYF.

The J gene is TRBJ2-2, the V gene TRBV7-8; 14 bases agree with TRBD2. CDR1 SGHVS and CDR2 FQNEAQ come from the germline V gene. J gave up 6 bases and V 6 bases, and 0 bases lay outside the gene matches. The CDR3 runs to 14 residues. CDR3: CASRGLAGAGELFF. The CDR3 region has the DNA TGTGCCAGCAGGGGACTAGCGGGGGCCGGGGAGCTGTTTTTT.

V usage is TRBV4-3 and J usage is TRBJ2-1; TRBD1 matches 7 bases. Germline CDR1 reads LGHNA; CDR2 reads YSLEER. This CDR3 is 17 amino acids long. The ends lost 0 bases at V and 3 bases at J; junction bases unmatched: 8. CDR3 coding DNA: TGCGCCAGCAGCCAAGATTTGCCAGGGGGAGACTACAATGAGCAGTTCTTC. Its protein is CASSQDLPGGDYNEQFF.

The genes are TRBV19 and TRBJ2-3; 12 bases fit TRBD2. The CDR3 runs to 17 residues. V lost 0 bases and J lost 10; bases outside the gene matches: 11. Germline CDR1 LNHDA, CDR2 SQIVND (reference sequence). The DNA for the CDR3 is TGTGCCAGTAGTATAGATCTATCAGTACTAGCGGGGGGCCCGCAGTATTTT. Its translation: CASSIDLSVLAGGPQYF.

This chain joins TRBV7-2 and TRBJ2-7, with 9 nucleotides matching TRBD2. This CDR3 spans 15 amino acids. The V gene end was trimmed by 2 bases and the J gene end by 3 bases; junction bases not matched to a gene: 5. Germline CDR1 SGHTA, CDR2 FQGNSA. In DNA form, the CDR3 reads TGTGCCAGCAGCTTACGGGCGGGGGGGAACTACGAGCAGTACTTC. Encoded protein: CASSLRAGGNYEQYF.

This clone appeared a single time. Other DNA sequences in this specimen translate into the identical CDR3. This chain connects TRBV18 to TRBJ2-5, with D unclear. V was trimmed by 2 bases and J by 5 bases, leaving 6 bases between them. Germline CDR1 reads KGHSH; CDR2 reads LQKENI. CDR3 size: 12 residues. This CDR3 is CASSPGLETQYF. DNA of the CDR3: TGTGCCAGCTCACCAGGGCTGGAGACCCAGTACTTC.

J is TRBJ1-1 and V is TRBV10-3; the D is unclear. With 0 bases removed from V and 0 bases from J, the gap between germline ends came to 8 bases. This CDR3 has 15 residues. The germline V gene encodes CDR1 ENHRY and CDR2 SYGVKD. The CDR3 loop reads CAISESRRMNTEAFF. DNA of the CDR3: TGTGCCATCAGTGAGTCGAGGCGAATGAACACTGAAGCTTTCTTT.

The chain has TRBV13 and TRBJ2-1; 13 nucleotides align to TRBD2. From germline, CDR1 is PRHDT and CDR2 FYEKMQ (reference sequence). CDR3 size: 16 residues. Losses at the gene ends were 5 bases for V and 4 bases for J; bases not matched to a gene: 5. The CDR3 DNA sequence: TGTGCCAGCAGCCACGGGACTAGCGGGGTGTACAATGAGCAGTTCTTC. Its translation: CASSHGTSGVYNEQFF. Using reference TRBV13 and TRBJ2-1 for the parts outside the CDR3, the full variable domain is AAGVIQSPRHLIKEKRETATLKCYPIPRHDTVYWYQQGPGQDPQFLISFYEKMQSDKGSIPDRFSAQQFSDYHSELNMSSLELGDSALYFCASSHGTSGVYNEQFFGPGTRLTVL.

This rearrangement joins TRBV6-5 to TRBJ2-5; 10 positions agree with TRBD1. Trimming removed 8 bases from V and 5 bases from J; junction bases left unmatched: 11. CDR1 MNHEY and CDR2 SVGAGI come from the germline V gene. This CDR3 has 15 amino acids. Here the CDR3 reads CASQGQGMRRETQYF. In nucleotides, the CDR3 is TGTGCCAGCCAGGGACAGGGGATGCGGCGGGAGACCCAGTACTTC.

The chain uses TRBV7-2 and TRBJ2-5, with 11 bases aligning to TRBD2. Germline V gene sequence: CDR1 SGHTA, CDR2 FQGNSA. V was pared by 5 bases and J by 2 bases, with 10 bases of the junction left unmatched. The CDR3 has 17 residues. As DNA, the CDR3 is TGTGCCAGCAGCATACTAGCGGGGGCCCTCAATCAAGAGACCCAGTACTTC. Protein: CASSILAGALNQETQYF.

The chain has TRBV7-9 and TRBJ2-7, with D maybe TRBD1 (5 bases). The CDR3 consists of 16 residues. Germline V CDR1 and CDR2: SEHNR, FQNEAQ (reference sequence). The ends were cut back, 5 bases at V and 0 bases at J, with 17 bases in the middle. CDR3 coding DNA: TGTGCCAGCAGCCCAGGGTTGGGTGTTCTCTCCTACGAGCAGTACTTC. Amino acid sequence: CASSPGLGVLSYEQYF.

The chain combines TRBV18 with TRBJ2-5, with a tentative D call TRBD2 (5 bases). V lost 5 bases to trimming and J lost 13 bases, with 20 bases between them. CDR1 is KGHSH, CDR2 LQKENI, per germline. CDR3 length: 13 amino acids. The CDR3: CASSRETQRSPYF. The CDR3 nucleotides read TGTGCCAGCTCAAGGGAGACGCAAAGATCGCCGTACTTC.

The CDR3 here is CASSLGLTQETQYF. CDR3 DNA sequence: TGTGCCAGCAGCTTGGGCTTGACACAAGAGACCCAGTACTTC. V usage is TRBV5-8 and J usage is TRBJ2-5; D is uncertain. The germline CDR1 and CDR2 sequences are SGHTS and YDEGEE. The CDR3 totals 14 residues. With 0 bases removed from V and 2 bases from J, the gap between germline ends came to 8 bases.

The chain recombines TRBV11-2 with TRBJ2-7; D is possibly TRBD1 (6 bases). The V end lost 7 bases, the J end lost 0 bases, and 16 bases lay between the germline ends. The CDR3 has 15 amino acids. Germline CDR1 SGHAT, CDR2 FQNNGV. CDR3 DNA sequence: TGTGCCAGCACCACGGCCTCGACAGGCTCCTACGAGCAGTACTTC. Protein sequence: CASTTASTGSYEQYF.

The V and J genes are TRBV19 and TRBJ2-1, with TRBD1 as a possible D gene (6 bases). The germline CDR1 and CDR2 sequences are LNHDA and SQIVND (reference sequence). The CDR3 is 16 amino acids. Trimming removed 5 bases from V and 4 bases from J, with 18 bases in between. This CDR3 reads CASSAYRASGYNEQFF. In DNA, the CDR3 is TGTGCCAGTAGTGCCTACAGGGCCTCGGGATACAATGAGCAGTTCTTC. The full variable domain, in which reference TRBV19 and TRBJ2-1 provide the parts outside the CDR3, is DGGITQSPKYLFRKEGQNVTLSCEQNLNHDAMYWYRQDPGQGLRLIYYSQIVNDFQKGDIAEGYSVSREKKESFPLTVTSAQKNPTAFYLCASSAYRASGYNEQFFGPGTRLTVL.

The CDR3 DNA reads as TGTGCCAGCAACCAAAGGAGTAACACCGGGGAGCTGTTTTTT. Translation gives CASNQRSNTGELFF. The V and J genes are TRBV6-5 and TRBJ2-2; D remains unclear. Germline V gene lookup returns CDR1 MNHEY and CDR2 SVGAGI. The CDR3 totals 14 residues. Deletions cut 7 bases from V and 2 bases from J, with 11 bases between.

The chain employs TRBV27 and TRBJ2-1, with 9 positions matching TRBD2. The CDR3 consists of 15 residues. Germline V gives CDR1 MNHEY, CDR2 SMNVEV (reference sequence). Trimming at V came to 3 bases and at J to 6 bases, leaving 6 bases not matched to a gene. CDR3 bases: TGTGCCAGCAGTTTCCTGAGCGGGGGGCGCAATGAGCAGTTCTTC. Translating it yields CASSFLSGGRNEQFF.

The chain uses TRBV14 and TRBJ2-7; 7 bases are a match to TRBD1. CDR3 size: 13 residues. Unmatched junction bases numbered 3, after V lost 2 bases and J lost 5 bases. Germline CDR1 and CDR2: SGHDN and FVKESK. CDR3 residues: CASSQHRGNEQYF. Here the CDR3 DNA reads TGTGCCAGCAGCCAACACAGGGGCAACGAGCAGTACTTC. The full variable domain, completed using reference TRBV14 and TRBJ2-7, is EAGVTQFPSHSVIEKGQTVTLRCDPISGHDNLYWYRRVMGKEIKFLLHFVKESKQDESGMPNNRFLAERTGGTYSTLKVQPAELEDSGVYFCASSQHRGNEQYFGPGTRLTVT.

This clone turned up a few times. The chain employs TRBV2 and TRBJ1-3; no clear D gene. This CDR3 has 12 amino acids. The germline V gene encodes CDR1 SNHLY and CDR2 FYNNEI. The V end was cut by 2 bases, the J end by 4 bases, with 3 bases between. The CDR3 sequence: CASSETGNTIYF. Here the CDR3 DNA reads TGTGCCAGCAGTGAAACAGGAAACACCATATATTTT.

The chain couples TRBV19 to TRBJ1-1, with D perhaps TRBD1 (6 bases). The germline V gene has CDR1 LNHDA and CDR2 SQIVND (reference sequence). The ends were cut back, 4 bases at V and 5 bases at J, with 14 bases in the middle. This CDR3 region has 14 residues. CDR3 coding DNA: TGTGCCAGTAGTACGGGGGGGGCCGGAACTGAAGCTTTCTTT. Translation: CASSTGGAGTEAFF.

This rearrangement joins TRBV12-3 or TRBV12-4 to TRBJ2-5; no reliable D call. V lost 6 bases to trimming and J lost 2 bases, with 10 bases between them. The CDR3 consists of 13 residues. The CDR3 DNA reads TGTGCCAGCAGATCAACAGAGCAAGAGACCCAGTACTTC. Amino acid sequence: CASRSTEQETQYF.

As DNA, the CDR3 is TGTGCCAGTTTACAGGGAGCGATCTCGAACGAGCAGTACTTC. As protein: CASLQGAISNEQYF. The chain couples TRBV7-2 to TRBJ2-7, with D perhaps TRBD1 (6 bases). The ends were cut back, 9 bases at V and 5 bases at J, with 20 bases in the middle. Germline CDR1 and CDR2: SGHTA and FQGNSA. This CDR3 has 14 amino acids.

The rearrangement links TRBV12-3 or TRBV12-4 to TRBJ2-3; D might be TRBD2 (5 bases). This CDR3 spans 13 amino acids. The V and J ends lost 3 bases and 3 bases respectively, with 7 bases between them. This CDR3 reads CASSFRETDTQYF. The CDR3 DNA is TGTGCCAGCAGTTTTCGGGAAACAGATACGCAGTATTTT.

This chain uses TRBV27 with TRBJ2-1, with 8 positions matching TRBD2. With V trimmed by 6 bases and J by 8 bases, 12 bases remained unmatched. CDR1 and CDR2 from the germline V gene are MNHEY and SMNVEV (reference sequence). The CDR3 is made up of 15 amino acids. The CDR3 spells CASRTFGGGRYEQFF. The CDR3 DNA is TGTGCCAGCAGAACGTTCGGGGGGGGCCGCTATGAGCAGTTCTTC.

CDR3 in amino acids: CASSLLGATSTNEKLFF. The DNA of the CDR3 is TGTGCCAGCAGCTTGTTGGGGGCGACCTCAACTAATGAAAAACTGTTTTTT. J is TRBJ1-4 and V is TRBV7-2; perhaps TRBD1 as D (6 bases). This CDR3 is 17 amino acids long. Germline CDR1 SGHTA, CDR2 FQGNSA. Trimming left V 3 bases short and J 0 bases short, with 14 bases between.